This record looks at one T cell receptor (beta chain) sequence and its context. The protocol was immunoSEQ multiplex PCR, while the TCRdb copy is restricted to in-frame clones and leaves out a portion. The profile shows hundreds of thousands of clones, about 92% of them singletons. Trimming shortened V by 3 bases and J by 3 bases, and 13 bases separated the two germline ends. The V gene's germline CDR1 is SGHDT and CDR2 YYEEEE. The CDR3 extends over 15 amino acids. The data were taken from a study of shared clonotypes between healthy human individuals. Terminally differentiated effector memory CD45RA+ cells were excluded by CCR7 positive selection of CD45RO-negative cells.

The TCR sequence derives from a young man in good health. The chain employs TRBV5-6 and TRBJ1-3; possibly TRBD1 for D (5 bases). Input material: naive CD8+ T cells sorted from blood. The CDR3 DNA sequence: TGTGCCAGCAGCTCCGGGGCCCTCGGTGGAAACACCATATATTTT. This sequence encodes CASSSGALGGNTIYF.